This TCR beta chain emerged from a study of T cell clonality in common variable immunodeficiency. The study's findings and limits: Authors noted CVID clonality's cause needs subpopulation repertoire sequencing. Fewer deletions and N-nucleotide insertions were reportedly seen in common variable immunodeficiency TCR beta sequences.

Trimming removed 3 bases from V and 7 bases from J; junction bases left unmatched: 6. The germline V gene has CDR1 SNHLY and CDR2 FYNNEI. CDR3 length: 14 amino acids. For this clone: The antigen is undetermined. With the read ending 3 residues before the CDR3 end, the germline J gene is used to fill in that end.

Sequencing input was equivalent genomic DNA from CVID and controls. The protocol was immunoSEQ multiplex PCR, while the TCRdb copy is restricted to in-frame clones and leaves out a portion. The record shows 15,000 to 20,000 clones for this sample, with no singletons present. The TCR was taken from a human donor with common variable immunodeficiency. Sequenced: peripheral blood mononuclear cells. This chain connects TRBV2 to TRBJ1-5, with 7 bases matching TRBD1. CDR3 DNA (partial): TGTGCCAGCAGTGACGACAGGGTAGGACAGCCC. Protein product: CASSDDRVGQP. In full, the CDR3 reads CASSDDRVGQPQHF.